The sequence of this T cell receptor (beta chain) was determined in a study of breast tumors, draining lymph nodes, adjacent tissues. In this sample, this clonotype turned up many times. Its matching antigen is unknown. Study observations and caveats: Tumor and nontumor repertoires were significantly more similar in luminal-like than in basal-like breast cancer. Tumor TCR diversity was below lymph nodes but above nontumor tissue. That most tumor T cells come from lymph nodes remained unproven.

Samples came from axillary lymph nodes draining the breast cancer. V gave up 1 base and J gave up 0 bases, with 7 bases separating them. The CDR3 is 16 amino acids. Germline CDR1 is MDHEN and CDR2 is SYDVKM. TCRdb re-called the multiplex PCR reads through MiXCR, storing one row per CDR3 protein. The sample has approximately 90,000 distinct CDR3 sequences, around 30% seen once. This clonotype originated in a female donor with breast cancer. Some clones in this sample may be carry-over from other donors' samples. The sequenced material came from axillary lymph node tissue. This chain joins TRBV28 and TRBJ1-6; D call uncertain. DNA of the CDR3: TGTGCCAGCAGTTTATTCACCGTCTCCTATAATTCACCCCTCCACTTT. Its translation: CASSLFTVSYNSPLHF. The entire variable domain, with the rest obtained from reference TRBV28 and TRBJ1-6, is as follows: DVKVTQSSRYLVKRTGEKVFLECVQDMDHENMFWYRQDPGLGLRLIYFSYDVKMKEKGDIPEGYSVSREKKERFSLILESASTNQTSMYLCASSLFTVSYNSPLHFGNGTRLTVT.